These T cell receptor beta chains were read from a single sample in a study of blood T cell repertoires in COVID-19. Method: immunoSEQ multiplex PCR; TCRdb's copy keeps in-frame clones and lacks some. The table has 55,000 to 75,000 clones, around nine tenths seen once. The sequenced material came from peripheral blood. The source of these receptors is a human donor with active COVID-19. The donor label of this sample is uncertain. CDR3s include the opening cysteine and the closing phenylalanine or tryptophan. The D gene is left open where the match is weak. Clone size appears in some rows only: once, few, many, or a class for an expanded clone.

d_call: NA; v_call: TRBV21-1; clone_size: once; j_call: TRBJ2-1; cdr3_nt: TGTGCCAGCAGCAATCTAGCGGGGGGGCCTGTAGGCAATGAGCAGTTCTTC; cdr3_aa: CASSNLAGGPVGNEQFF
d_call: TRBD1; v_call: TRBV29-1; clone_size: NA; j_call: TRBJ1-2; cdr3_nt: TGCAGCGTTGACCCCCCGGGGACAGGGTATGGCTACACCTTC; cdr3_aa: CSVDPPGTGYGYTF
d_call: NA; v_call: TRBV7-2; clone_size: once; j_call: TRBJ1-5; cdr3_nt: TGTGCCAGCAGCTTATACGGGGCAGGGGATCAGCCCCAGCATTTT; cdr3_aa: CASSLYGAGDQPQHF
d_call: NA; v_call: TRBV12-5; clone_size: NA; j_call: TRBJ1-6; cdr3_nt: TGTGCTAGTGGAAGGACCCTAGACAGTTCACCCCTCCACTTT; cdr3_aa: CASGRTLDSSPLHF
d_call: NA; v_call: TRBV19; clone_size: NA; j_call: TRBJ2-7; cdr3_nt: TGTGCCAGTAGGGGCAAGCCCTACGAGCAGTACTTC; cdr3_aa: CASRGKPYEQYF
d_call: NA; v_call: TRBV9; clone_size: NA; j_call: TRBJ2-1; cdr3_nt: TGTGCCAGCAGCGTACTGGTCGCGGGATCCTACAATGAGCAGTTCTTC; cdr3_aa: CASSVLVAGSYNEQFF
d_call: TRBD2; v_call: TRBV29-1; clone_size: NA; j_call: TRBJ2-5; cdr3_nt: TGCAGCGTTCCCCCCGGCGGGGGATTGGAGACCCAGTACTTC; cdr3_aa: CSVPPGGGLETQYF
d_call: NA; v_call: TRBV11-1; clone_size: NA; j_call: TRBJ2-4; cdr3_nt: TGTGCCAGCAGCTTATCGGCAGGTCCGAAAAACATTCAGTACTTC; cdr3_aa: CASSLSAGPKNIQYF
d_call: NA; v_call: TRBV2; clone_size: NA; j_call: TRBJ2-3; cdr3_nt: TGTGCCAGCCAGGGTACAGATACGCAGTATTTT; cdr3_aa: CASQGTDTQYF
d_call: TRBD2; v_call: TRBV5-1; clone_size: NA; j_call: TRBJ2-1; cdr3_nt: TGCGCCAGCACGTTAGTAGCGGGAAATAATGAGCAGTTCTTC; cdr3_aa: CASTLVAGNNEQFF
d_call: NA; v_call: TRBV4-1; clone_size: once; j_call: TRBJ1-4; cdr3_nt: TGCGCCAGCAGCCAAGAGCAGGGCGGGGATGAAAAACTGTTTTTT; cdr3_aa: CASSQEQGGDEKLFF
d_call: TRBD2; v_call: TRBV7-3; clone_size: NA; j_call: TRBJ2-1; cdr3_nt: TGTGCCAGCAGCTCCTTAGCGGGAGGCGACAATGAGCAGTTCTTC; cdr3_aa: CASSSLAGGDNEQFF
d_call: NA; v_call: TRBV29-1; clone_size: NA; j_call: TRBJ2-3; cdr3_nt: TGCAGCGCGGGAACTAGCACAGATACGCAGTATTTT; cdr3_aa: CSAGTSTDTQYF
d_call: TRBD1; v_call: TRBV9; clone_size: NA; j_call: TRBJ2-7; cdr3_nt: TGTGCCAGCAGCCCGACAGGGGCCCCCTACGAGCAGTACTTC; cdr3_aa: CASSPTGAPYEQYF
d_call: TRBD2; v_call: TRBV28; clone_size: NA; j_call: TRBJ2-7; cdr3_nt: TGTGCCAGCAGGCGAGGACTAGCGGGAGTAGGGTACGAGCAGTACTTC; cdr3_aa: CASRRGLAGVGYEQYF
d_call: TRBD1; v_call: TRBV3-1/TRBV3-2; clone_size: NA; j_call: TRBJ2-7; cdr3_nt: TGTGCCAGCAGCCAACCCGGACAGGGCTACGAGCAGTACTTC; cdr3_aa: CASSQPGQGYEQYF
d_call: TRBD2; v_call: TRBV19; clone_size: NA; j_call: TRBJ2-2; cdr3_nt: TGTGCCAGCTTCGGACTAGCGGGAGCCTCGAACACCGGGGAGCTGTTTTTT; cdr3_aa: CASFGLAGASNTGELFF
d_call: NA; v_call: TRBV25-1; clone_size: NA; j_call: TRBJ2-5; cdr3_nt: TGTGCCAGCTCGATTCGCGGGACGGGGGAGACCCAGTACTTC; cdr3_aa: CASSIRGTGETQYF
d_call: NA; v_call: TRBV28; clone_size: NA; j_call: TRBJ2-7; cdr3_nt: TGTGCCAGCAGCGGACAGCGATCCTACGAGCAGTACTTC; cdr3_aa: CASSGQRSYEQYF
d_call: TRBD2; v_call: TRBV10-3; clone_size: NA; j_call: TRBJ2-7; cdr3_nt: TGTGCCTCCCGGGGGGGGACTTACGAGCAGTACTTC; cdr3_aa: CASRGGTYEQYF
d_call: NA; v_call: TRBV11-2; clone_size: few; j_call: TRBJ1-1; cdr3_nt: TGTGCCAGCAGCTTCAGGGGAATCACTGAAGCTTTCTTT; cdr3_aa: CASSFRGITEAFF
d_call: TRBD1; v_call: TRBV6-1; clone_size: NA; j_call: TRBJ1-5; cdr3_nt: TGTGCCAGCAGTCCGATGCTGGGACAGCATCAGCCCCAGCATTTT; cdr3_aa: CASSPMLGQHQPQHF
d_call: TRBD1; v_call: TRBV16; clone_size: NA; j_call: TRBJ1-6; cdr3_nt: TGTGCCAGCAGCCCCACGGGACAGGGGACTTCACCCCTCCACTTT; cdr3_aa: CASSPTGQGTSPLHF
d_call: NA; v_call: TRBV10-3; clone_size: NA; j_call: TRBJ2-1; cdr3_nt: TGTGCCATCTCGGAGGGGATGTACAATGAGCAGTTCTTC; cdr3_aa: CAISEGMYNEQFF
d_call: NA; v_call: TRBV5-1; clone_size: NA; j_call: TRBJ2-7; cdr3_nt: TGCGCCAGCAGCTCGATACCCGTCTCGGCTCCGGGACTTATCTACGAGCAGTACTTC; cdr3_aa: CASSSIPVSAPGLIYEQYF
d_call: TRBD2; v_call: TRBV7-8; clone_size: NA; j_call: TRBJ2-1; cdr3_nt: TGTGCCAGCAGCCCCGGCGCGGGGGGGCCCTATGAGCAGTTCTTC; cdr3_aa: CASSPGAGGPYEQFF
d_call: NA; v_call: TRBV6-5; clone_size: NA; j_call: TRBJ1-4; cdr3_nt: TGTGCCAGCAGTTACTCGAGTCTAACTAATGAAAAACTGTTTTTT; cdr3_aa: CASSYSSLTNEKLFF
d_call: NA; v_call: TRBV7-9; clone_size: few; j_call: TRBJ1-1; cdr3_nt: TGTGCCAGCAGCTGGACAGCGAACACTGAAGCTTTCTTT; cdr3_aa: CASSWTANTEAFF
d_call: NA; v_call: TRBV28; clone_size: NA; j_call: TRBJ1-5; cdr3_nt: TGTGCCAGCAGTGAGGGTATGACGCCCCAGCATTTT; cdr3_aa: CASSEGMTPQHF
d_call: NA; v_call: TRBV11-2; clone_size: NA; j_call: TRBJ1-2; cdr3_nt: TGTGCCAGCAGCTCCCCGGGGGCGGGGGGTGGCTACACCTTC; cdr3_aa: CASSSPGAGGGYTF
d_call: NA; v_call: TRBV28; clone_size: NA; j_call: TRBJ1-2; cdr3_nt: TGTGCCAGCAATCCCCCTGGTACTTATGGCTACACCTTC; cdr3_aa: CASNPPGTYGYTF
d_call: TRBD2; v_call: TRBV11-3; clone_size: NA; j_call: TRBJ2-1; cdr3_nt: TGTGCCAGCAGCTTAGAGGGGACTAGCGGTTACAATGAGCAGTTCTTC; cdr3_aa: CASSLEGTSGYNEQFF
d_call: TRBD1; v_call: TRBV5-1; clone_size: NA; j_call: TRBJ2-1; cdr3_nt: TGCGCCAGCAGCTTGTCCGGACAGGCGGACAATGAGCAGTTCTTC; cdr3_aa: CASSLSGQADNEQFF
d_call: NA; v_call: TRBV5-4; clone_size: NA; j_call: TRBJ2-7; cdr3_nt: TGTGCCACAACCCCGTCTCGCGGGGAGCAGTACTTC; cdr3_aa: CATTPSRGEQYF
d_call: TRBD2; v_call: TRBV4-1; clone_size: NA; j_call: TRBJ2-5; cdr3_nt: TGCGCCAGCAGCCAAGGACTAGCGGGAAACCAAGAGACCCAGTACTTC; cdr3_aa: CASSQGLAGNQETQYF
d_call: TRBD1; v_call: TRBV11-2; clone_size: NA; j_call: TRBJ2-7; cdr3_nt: TGTGCCAGCAGCTCCCAGGGGGCGCTTGACAAGTACTTC; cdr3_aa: CASSSQGALDKYF
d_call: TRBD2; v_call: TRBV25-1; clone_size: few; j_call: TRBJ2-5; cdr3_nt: TGTGCCAGCAGTGACGGGTCGGGAGGTAGGGAGACCCAGTACTTC; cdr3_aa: CASSDGSGGRETQYF